Below, 14 T cell receptor beta chains from the same sample are listed, as sequenced in a study of vaccination effects on CD4 cells after COVID-19. These receptors lack a known antigen. Assay used: immunoSEQ multiplex PCR; TCRdb lists only in-frame clones, some missing. Counted here are 30,000 to 45,000 clones, roughly 70% occurring once; the ten biggest clones make up 20% to 25%. Antigen-specific CD4+ T cells were expanded with viral peptide pools in the ViraFEST assay before sequencing. Isolation of CD4+ T cells took place after 10 days of culture. In the vaccine recipients, nucleocapsid antibodies were negative and there was no prior SARS-CoV-2 infection. Sequences were derived from CD4+ T cells from PBMCs cultured with SARS-CoV-2 spike peptides, sampled before COVID-19 vaccination. These receptors were taken from a human donor who received a COVID-19 vaccine.

This clone was recorded a few times. The chain links TRBV5-1 to TRBJ2-7; 7 bases align to TRBD2. V dropped 4 bases and J dropped 5; count of bases not matched to a gene: 15. From germline, CDR1 is SGHRS and CDR2 YFSETQ. The CDR3 consists of 16 residues. CDR3 in amino acids: CASSPGGLGPGNEQYF. As DNA, the CDR3 is TGCGCCAGCAGCCCGGGGGGTCTGGGGCCAGGGAACGAGCAGTACTTC.

This clone is a singleton in its sample. J is TRBJ2-2 and V is TRBV19, with unresolved D. The CDR3 sequence is 14 residues long. Trimming left V 6 bases short and J 0 bases short, with 8 bases between. Germline values: CDR1 LNHDA, CDR2 SQIVND (reference sequence). The CDR3 coding sequence is TGTGCCAGTAGACAGAGAACGAACACCGGGGAGCTGTTTTTT. Its translation is CASRQRTNTGELFF.

V and J are TRBV5-1 and TRBJ1-2; 7 nucleotides align to TRBD1. The CDR3 is 14 residues long. Germline V gene data show CDR1 as SGHRS and CDR2 as YFSETQ. J gave up 3 bases and V 4 bases, and 6 bases lay outside the gene matches. CDR3 region: CASSRQGPDYGYTF. The CDR3 nucleotides are TGCGCCAGCAGCCGACAGGGACCAGACTATGGCTACACCTTC.

The J gene is TRBJ1-2, the V gene TRBV19; maybe TRBD1 (5 bases). Trimming pared 3 bases from V and 8 bases from J, leaving 19 bases between. CDR1 LNHDA and CDR2 SQIVND come from the germline V gene (reference sequence). The CDR3 has 15 amino acids. As DNA, the CDR3 is TGTGCCAGTAGTATGATACCCAGGGACGTCGGAGGCTACACCTTC. This translates into CASSMIPRDVGGYTF.

The rearrangement joins TRBV4-3 to TRBJ2-7; D might be TRBD1 (6 bases). The V gene's germline CDR1 is LGHNA and CDR2 YSLEER. There are 14 residues in the CDR3. Trimming took 4 bases from V and 12 from J, leaving 22 bases between them. This chain's CDR3 is CASSLSPGEREVYF. CDR3 nucleotides: TGCGCCAGCAGCCTCTCTCCAGGGGAACGAGAGGTGTACTTC.

This sequence joins TRBV30 and TRBJ1-1; 11 bases line up with TRBD1. Germline V gene data show CDR1 as GTSNPN and CDR2 as SVGIG (reference sequence). Unmatched junction bases numbered 6, after V lost 5 bases and J lost 7 bases. The CDR3 runs 13 residues. The CDR3 loop reads CAWGGQGAGEAFF. In nucleotides, the CDR3 is TGTGCCTGGGGCGGACAGGGGGCCGGTGAAGCTTTCTTT.

The J gene is TRBJ2-7, the V gene TRBV7-9; 9 nucleotides line up with TRBD2. The CDR3 has 15 residues. CDR1 is SEHNR, CDR2 FQNEAQ, per germline (reference sequence). Unmatched junction bases numbered 7, after V lost 5 bases and J lost 2 bases. CDR3 nucleotide sequence: TGTGCCAGCAGCCCTCCGGCTAGCGGGGCCTACGAGCAGTACTTC. It is translated as CASSPPASGAYEQYF.

This clone was counted only a few times. J is TRBJ1-2 and V is TRBV28, with D possibly TRBD1 on 6 matching bases. The V gene lost 6 bases and the J gene lost 6 bases, with 23 bases spanning the gap. CDR3 length: 16 residues. Germline CDR1 reads MDHEN; CDR2 reads SYDVKM. CDR3 protein: CASSLGGWAGSDGYTF. Written as DNA, the CDR3 is TGTGCCAGCAGCTTAGGGGGGTGGGCAGGGAGCGATGGCTACACCTTC.

The chain has TRBV6-1 and TRBJ1-5; possibly TRBD1 for D (5 bases). The CDR3 totals 12 residues. Deletions cut 2 bases from V and 9 bases from J, with 8 bases between. CDR1 is MNHNS, CDR2 SASEGT, per germline. The DNA of the CDR3 is TGTGCCAGCAGTGAACGGGGGAGGCCCCAGCATTTT. This codes for CASSERGRPQHF.

The chain recombines TRBV5-1 with TRBJ1-2; TRBD1 matches at 8 bases. The V and J ends lost 3 bases and 7 bases, in that order; junction bases with no gene match: 11. The CDR3 sequence is 15 residues long. Per germline, CDR1 SGHRS and CDR2 YFSETQ. The CDR3 coding sequence is TGCGCCAGCAGCTACCAGGGGGCCCTCCGGGGTGGCTACACCTTC. Translating it yields CASSYQGALRGGYTF.

This sequence joins TRBV4-2 and TRBJ2-7; D unclear. V gave up 4 bases and J gave up 3 bases, with 16 bases separating them. Germline CDR1 reads LGHNA; CDR2 reads YNFKEQ. CDR3 length equals 15 residues. The CDR3 loop is CASSRTPTAHYEQYF. The CDR3 DNA follows: TGTGCCAGCAGCCGCACGCCTACCGCCCACTACGAGCAGTACTTC.

The chain carries TRBV27 and TRBJ2-1, with TRBD2 identical over 8 bases. J gave up 1 base and V 5 bases, and 4 bases lay outside the gene matches. This CDR3 is 15 amino acids long. Germline CDR1 is MNHEY and CDR2 is SMNVEV (reference sequence). CDR3 nucleotide sequence: TGTGCCAGCAGTGTGAGCGGGAGATCCTACAATGAGCAGTTCTTC. It specifies CASSVSGRSYNEQFF.

J is TRBJ1-5 and V is TRBV19, with D possibly matching TRBD1 (5 bases). Trimming stripped 1 base from V and 0 bases from J, with 16 bases between. The germline V gene has CDR1 LNHDA and CDR2 SQIVND (reference sequence). This CDR3 has 18 residues. The CDR3 spells CASSIGRVSAGSNQPQHF. DNA for the CDR3: TGTGCCAGTAGTATAGGCAGGGTGTCAGCTGGTAGCAATCAGCCCCAGCATTTT. The full variable domain, in which reference TRBV19 and TRBJ1-5 provide the parts outside the CDR3, is DGGITQSPKYLFRKEGQNVTLSCEQNLNHDAMYWYRQDPGQGLRLIYYSQIVNDFQKGDIAEGYSVSREKKESFPLTVTSAQKNPTAFYLCASSIGRVSAGSNQPQHFGDGTRLSIL.

The J gene is TRBJ2-7, the V gene TRBV2; 11 bases match TRBD1. V trimming: 4 bases; J trimming: 6 bases; junction bases outside the gene matches: 2. CDR3 length equals 13 residues. Germline CDR1 reads SNHLY; CDR2 reads FYNNEI. In DNA, the CDR3 is TGTGCCAGCAGTGGTGGGACAGGGGGCGAGCAGTACTTC. Its protein product is CASSGGTGGEQYF.